These 28 T cell receptor beta chains came from one sample sequenced in a study of cytomegalovirus exposure and HLA in healthy donors. The PCR ran on 60 Vbeta and 13 Jbeta primers. Sequencing used immunoSEQ multiplex PCR; TCRdb keeps in-frame clones, though not all of them. The sample carries 200,000 to 250,000 clones, roughly 84% recorded once. Source material: PBMCs. These receptors were taken from a human donor in good health.

The genes are TRBV13 and TRBJ2-2; D uncertain. The CDR3 totals 14 residues. Germline lookup yields CDR1 PRHDT and CDR2 FYEKMQ (reference sequence). V was trimmed by 0 bases and J by 5 bases, leaving 7 bases between them. The CDR3 nucleotides are TGTGCCAGCAGCTTAGGCCCCGGGACCGGGGAGCTGTTTTTT. Translating gives CASSLGPGTGELFF.

The chain recombines TRBV6-5 with TRBJ1-2; TRBD1 agrees at 10 bases. Germline assignment: CDR1 MNHEY and CDR2 SVGAGI. The CDR3 is 14 residues long. With 6 bases clipped from V and 5 bases from J, the junction kept 6 bases outside the gene matches. Written as DNA, the CDR3 is TGTGCCAGCAGGAGACAGGGGGCAAGTTATGGCTACACCTTC. It translates to CASRRQGASYGYTF.

V usage is TRBV9 and J usage is TRBJ2-2; no clear D gene. The length of the CDR3 is 15 residues. Germline CDR1 and CDR2: SGDLS and YYNGEE. Trimming stripped 2 bases from V and 0 bases from J, with 8 bases between. The CDR3 DNA follows: TGTGCCAGCAGCGTTTACACAGCGAACACCGGGGAGCTGTTTTTT. The encoded protein is CASSVYTANTGELFF.

The chain employs TRBV7-3 and TRBJ2-7; 8 bases agree with TRBD2. The CDR3 loop spans 15 amino acids. Germline trimming cut 2 bases from V and 7 bases from J; bases unmatched to any gene: 10. Per the germline V gene, CDR1 is SGHTA and CDR2 is FQGTGA. CDR3 nucleotides: TGTGCCAGCAGCTTAGAAAGGACGGGGGGGAGTGAGCAGTACTTC. Translated, it gives CASSLERTGGSEQYF.

The gene calls are TRBV5-1 and TRBJ2-7; 15 bases agree with TRBD2. The CDR3 sequence is 19 residues long. Germline CDR1 is SGHRS and CDR2 is YFSETQ. V shed 4 bases, J shed 0 bases, and the junction held 11 bases outside the gene matches. CDR3 DNA sequence: TGCGCCAGCAGCCAGCAGCCCGGACTAGCGGGAGGGGGCTCCTACGAGCAGTACTTC. Translation gives CASSQQPGLAGGGSYEQYF.

The chain recombines TRBV12-5 with TRBJ1-5; 7 nucleotides match TRBD1. Germline values: CDR1 LGHNT, CDR2 FRNRAP. Trimming at V came to 6 bases and at J to 4 bases, leaving 15 bases not matched to a gene. This CDR3 is built from 17 residues. CDR3 in DNA: TGTGCTAGTGGACGAGGGGGCCTACGGGGAATGAATCAGCCCCAGCATTTT. This sequence encodes CASGRGGLRGMNQPQHF.

This clone showed up just once. The J gene is TRBJ1-4, the V gene TRBV2, with unresolved D. Germline-derived CDR1 and CDR2 are SNHLY and FYNNEI. With 3 bases removed from V and 5 bases from J, the gap between germline ends came to 10 bases. This CDR3 has 14 residues. This chain's CDR3 is CASSDGTRNEKLFF. The DNA for the CDR3 is TGTGCCAGCAGTGATGGCACCCGAAATGAAAAACTGTTTTTT.

This chain joins TRBV6-1 and TRBJ1-1; D possibly corresponds to TRBD1 (6 bases). V was shortened by 8 bases and J by 4 bases, with 11 bases between the two germline ends. The CDR3 covers 12 residues. Germline V gene data show CDR1 as MNHNS and CDR2 as SASEGT. This chain's CDR3 is CASDRWSTEAFF. CDR3 bases: TGTGCCAGCGACAGGTGGAGCACTGAAGCTTTCTTT.

The chain employs TRBV9 and TRBJ1-4; 9 nucleotides line up with TRBD1. The CDR3 has 19 residues. CDR1 SGDLS and CDR2 YYNGEE come from the germline V gene. The junction had 16 bases not matched to a gene; V was cut back by 0 bases and J by 7 bases. The CDR3 protein is CASSVGTGGQKEDSEKLFF. The CDR3 DNA follows: TGTGCCAGCAGCGTAGGTACAGGGGGCCAAAAAGAGGATAGTGAAAAACTGTTTTTT.

This rearrangement joins TRBV4-1 to TRBJ2-5; 7 bases fit TRBD2. The length of the CDR3 is 16 residues. The V and J ends lost 1 base and 5 bases, in that order; junction bases with no gene match: 10. Germline loops: CDR1 MGHRA, CDR2 YSYEKL. CDR3 residues: CASSQGVAGRLETQYF. CDR3 DNA: TGCGCCAGCAGCCAAGGTGTAGCGGGCCGGTTGGAGACCCAGTACTTC.

The chain carries TRBV5-1 and TRBJ2-7; tentative D call: TRBD1 (5 bases). Germline V CDR1 and CDR2: SGHRS, YFSETQ. The V gene lost 2 bases and the J gene lost 5 bases, with 5 bases spanning the gap. The CDR3 is 11 residues long. The CDR3 nucleotides read TGCGCCAGCAGCTTAGGGGACGAGCAGTACTTC. As protein: CASSLGDEQYF. Looking up the rest from reference TRBV5-1 and TRBJ2-7 gives the full variable domain: KAGVTQTPRYLIKTRGQQVTLSCSPISGHRSVSWYQQTPGQGLQFLFEYFSETQRNKGNFPGRFSGRQFSNSRSEMNVSTLELGDSALYLCASSLGDEQYFGPGTRLTVT.

The chain employs TRBV5-1 and TRBJ1-1; D remains ambiguous. Germline lookup yields CDR1 SGHRS and CDR2 YFSETQ. The ends were cut back, 0 bases at V and 3 bases at J, with 9 bases in the middle. The CDR3 is 14 amino acids. CDR3 DNA sequence: TGCGCCAGCAGCTTGGTGGAGGCGCACACTGAAGCTTTCTTT. It translates to CASSLVEAHTEAFF.

In this sample, this clone turned up once. The chain joins TRBV19 to TRBJ2-1; 12 bases agree with TRBD2. The V gene's germline CDR1 is LNHDA and CDR2 SQIVND (reference sequence). Unmatched junction bases numbered 6, after V lost 0 bases and J lost 6 bases. The CDR3 sequence is 17 residues long. DNA for the CDR3: TGTGCCAGTAGTATAGATCCTCCGGGACTAGCGGGCAATGAGCAGTTCTTC. It codes for CASSIDPPGLAGNEQFF.

V is TRBV6-5 and J is TRBJ2-1, with 10 nucleotides matching TRBD2. Germline V CDR1 and CDR2: MNHEY, SVGAGI. Trimming cost V 4 bases and J 12 bases; bases outside gene matches: 15. The CDR3 covers 16 residues. The DNA for the CDR3 is TGTGCCAGCAGTTTCCTCACAGCGGGAGGGCGGGAAAGGCAGTTCTTC. Residues: CASSFLTAGGRERQFF.

The genes are TRBV6-1 and TRBJ2-7, with TRBD1 identical over 11 bases. CDR3 size: 14 residues. Trimming took 5 bases from V and 4 from J; bases not matched to a gene: 4. Per the germline V gene, CDR1 is MNHNS and CDR2 is SASEGT. Here the CDR3 reads CASSSRDRGYEQYF. CDR3 bases: TGTGCCAGCAGTTCCCGGGACAGGGGGTACGAGCAGTACTTC.

This chain connects TRBV6-5 to TRBJ2-7, with a possible D match to TRBD2 (5 bases). The V end lost 8 bases, the J end lost 5 bases, and 13 bases lay between the germline ends. The CDR3 length is 12 residues. CDR1 MNHEY and CDR2 SVGAGI come from the germline V gene. The CDR3 loop reads CASSPIGDEQYF. CDR3 in DNA: TGTGCCAGCTCACCCATCGGGGACGAGCAGTACTTC.

This chain joins TRBV6-1 and TRBJ2-7; D may be TRBD2 (6 bases). The CDR3 is 15 amino acids. V was pared by 4 bases and J by 5 bases, with 18 bases between. Looked up from germline, CDR1 is MNHNS and CDR2 is SASEGT. CDR3: CASSGNSGGEDEQYF. In DNA, the CDR3 is TGTGCCAGCAGTGGTAATAGCGGAGGGGAGGACGAGCAGTACTTC.

The V gene is TRBV28, the J gene TRBJ1-5, with 9 positions matching TRBD1. This CDR3 spans 13 amino acids. V was clipped by 5 bases and J by 14 bases; unmatched bases: 10. Germline V gene lookup returns CDR1 MDHEN and CDR2 SYDVKM. The DNA of the CDR3 is TGTGCCAGCAGTCTACCTCGACAGGGGGTTAAGCATTTT. It encodes CASSLPRQGVKHF. Filled out from reference TRBV28 and TRBJ1-5, the complete variable domain reads DVKVTQSSRYLVKRTGEKVFLECVQDMDHENMFWYRQDPGLGLRLIYFSYDVKMKEKGDIPEGYSVSREKKERFSLILESASTNQTSMYLCASSLPRQGVKHFGDGTRLSIL.

The genes are TRBV28 and TRBJ1-5, with D hard to call. Germline lookup yields CDR1 MDHEN and CDR2 SYDVKM. The V gene lost 5 bases and the J gene lost 5 bases, with 10 bases spanning the gap. The CDR3 length is 13 residues. The CDR3: CASSKRADQPQHF. For the CDR3, the DNA is TGTGCCAGCAGTAAGAGGGCTGATCAGCCCCAGCATTTT.

This sequence joins TRBV7-9 and TRBJ1-5; the D is unclear. V was trimmed by 4 bases and J by 0 bases, leaving 7 bases between them. The CDR3 is 14 amino acids. Germline V gene sequence: CDR1 SEHNR, CDR2 FQNEAQ (reference sequence). The CDR3 nucleotides are TGTGCCAGCAGCTCAACAAGTAGCAATCAGCCCCAGCATTTT. Translated: CASSSTSSNQPQHF.

The chain couples TRBV7-3 to TRBJ1-2; D is unresolved. Germline loops: CDR1 SGHTA, CDR2 FQGTGA. V was cut by 5 bases and J by 4 bases, with 17 bases left in between. This CDR3 comprises 15 residues. In nucleotides, the CDR3 is TGTGCCAGCAGCCCAAACCCCGCGGGGAGCTATGGCTACACCTTC. Amino acids: CASSPNPAGSYGYTF.

The V call is TRBV19, the J call TRBJ2-2; 8 positions match TRBD1. The CDR3 is 15 residues long. Germline loops: CDR1 LNHDA, CDR2 SQIVND (reference sequence). After removal of 3 bases from V and 2 bases from J, the junction contained 2 bases not matched to a gene. The CDR3 DNA follows: TGTGCCAGTAGTATTGACAGGGGAAACACCGGGGAGCTGTTTTTT. Amino acid sequence: CASSIDRGNTGELFF.

This chain joins TRBV19 and TRBJ2-1; a possible D gene is TRBD2 (6 bases). The length of the CDR3 is 13 residues. The germline CDR1 and CDR2 sequences are LNHDA and SQIVND (reference sequence). Trimming stripped 7 bases from V and 5 bases from J, with 12 bases between. The CDR3 loop reads CASTRDSHNEQFF. CDR3 bases: TGTGCCAGTACGCGGGACTCTCACAATGAGCAGTTCTTC.

The CDR3 is CATLTGIGEKLFF. The CDR3 DNA follows: TGTGCCACTCTTACAGGGATCGGTGAAAAACTGTTTTTT. The chain joins TRBV28 to TRBJ1-4; tentatively, D is TRBD1 (6 bases). The CDR3 has 13 amino acids. V gave up 10 bases and J gave up 7 bases, with 16 bases separating them. CDR1 is MDHEN and CDR2 is SYDVKM in the germline V gene.

The V and J genes are TRBV6-1 and TRBJ1-2; unclear D gene. The CDR3 is 14 amino acids. Germline V CDR1 and CDR2: MNHNS, SASEGT. V was clipped by 7 bases and J by 5 bases, with 17 bases between them. The CDR3 sequence is CASMAGTRRYGYTF. The DNA of the CDR3 is TGTGCCAGCATGGCGGGAACACGAAGATATGGCTACACCTTC.

This rearrangement joins TRBV2 to TRBJ2-4; 8 positions match TRBD1. The V segment lost 4 bases and the J segment 5 bases; nucleotides outside the gene matches: 7. From germline, CDR1 is SNHLY and CDR2 FYNNEI. This CDR3 is 15 amino acids long. As DNA, the CDR3 is TGTGCCAGCAGTGGGCTGACAGGGGCTGAAAACATTCAGTACTTC. This encodes CASSGLTGAENIQYF.

This clone was picked up one time. The same CDR3 can be traced to other DNA sequences in this sample. The chain links TRBV15 to TRBJ1-4; no firm D call. V gave up 1 base and J gave up 3 bases, with 9 bases separating them. CDR1 and CDR2 from the germline V gene are LNHNV and YYDKDF (reference sequence). The CDR3 runs 15 residues. In nucleotides, the CDR3 is TGTGCCACCAGCAGAGGTTCCACAGCTAATGAAAAACTGTTTTTT. This encodes CATSRGSTANEKLFF.

This chain connects TRBV19 to TRBJ2-1; D call uncertain. Trimming took off 3 bases at V and 6 bases at J, with 12 bases between the two ends. Germline lookup yields CDR1 LNHDA and CDR2 SQIVND (reference sequence). CDR3 size: 14 residues. CDR3 residues: CASSIPSMGNEQFF. Written as DNA, the CDR3 is TGTGCCAGTAGTATCCCTAGTATGGGCAATGAGCAGTTCTTC.